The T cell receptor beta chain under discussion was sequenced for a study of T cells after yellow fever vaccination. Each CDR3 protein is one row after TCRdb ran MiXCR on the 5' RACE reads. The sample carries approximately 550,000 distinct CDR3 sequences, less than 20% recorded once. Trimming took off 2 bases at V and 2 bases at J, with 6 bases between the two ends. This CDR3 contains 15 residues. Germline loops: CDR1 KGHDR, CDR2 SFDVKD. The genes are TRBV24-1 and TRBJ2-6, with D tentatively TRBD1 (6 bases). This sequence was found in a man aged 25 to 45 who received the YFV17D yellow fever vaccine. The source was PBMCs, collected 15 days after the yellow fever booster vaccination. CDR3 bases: TGTGCCACCAGTGATTACAGGGCTGGGGCCAACGTCCTGACTTTC. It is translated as CATSDYRAGANVLTF.